This T cell receptor (beta chain) was observed in a study of T cells in Graves' hyperthyroidism and ophthalmopathy (dated by TCRdb to the late 2010s). Study-level background: Peripheral blood samples were taken at the time of initial diagnosis, prior to any treatment. The roughly 100 discovery patients were randomly divided into training and test sets at a 7:3 ratio. In addition, the study compared T-cell repertoires in thyroid tissue and in blood from roughly six Graves' hyperthyroidism patients. To identify distinguishing TCR V-J signatures, a discovery cohort of about a hundred patients was used, comprising approximately 40 with Graves' ophthalmopathy and some 60 with stable Graves' hyperthyroidism. An independent validation cohort of about 19 hyperthyroidism patients and 15 or so patients who later progressed to ophthalmopathy tested prospective prediction of ophthalmopathy. The paper reports TCR Vbeta CDR3 sequencing of approximately 130 peripheral blood samples: around 45 ophthalmopathy, under 85 hyperthyroidism and around 17 progressor patients. Once sampling was done, hyperthyroidism patients were given methimazole at a starting dose of 30 mg daily, whereas ophthalmopathy patients were given high-dose intravenous methylprednisolone.

Here is what the overall study found, with its caveats: Most expanded thyroid clonotypes (frequency above 0.001) were also found in blood, which suggests that blood repertoires may mirror thyroid immune responses. No statistical method was used to fix the sample size in advance, and group allocation was not hidden from the investigators. In validation, the model predicted progression to ophthalmopathy with over 60% sensitivity and less than 80% specificity, a median of 6.5 months before onset. A 13 V-J signature model separated ophthalmopathy from stable hyperthyroidism, with roughly 88% sensitivity and 81% to 82% specificity in cross-validation and 80%/75% in testing.

TCR beta CDR3 regions were amplified from RNA transcripts. For the first round of RT-PCR on the TCR CDR3, the HTBI primer set was used together with the Qiagen OneStep RT-PCR kit. Libraries were constructed in a second round of multiplex PCR, after which size selection and purification were carried out. The libraries were sequenced on an Illumina HiSeq2000 using paired-end 100 bp reads. The study's own analysis went as follows. Raw data were processed with SOAPnuke, discarding reads with adapters, uncalled bases, mean Phred below 15, or no exact constant-primer or identifier match. COPE v1.2.5 was used to merge high-quality paired reads, and clonotypes were defined as unique nucleotide sequences. Clonotypes were aligned to IMGT TRBV, TRBD and TRBJ reference segments using MiTCR v1.1. The analysis was restricted to V-J combinations with a frequency above 0.0001, which together covered over 99% of the repertoires. A TCS score was defined as the ratio between F50 (clonal expansion) and ExV (chaos), using BLOSUM62-based TCRdist between CDR3 peptides within each V-J. Welch's t-statistics and random forest reduced approximately 520 V-J features to 10 to 15, which were used in a naive Bayes classifier (R e1071). TCRdb trimmed the raw reads at Q25, called clones with MiXCR and kept productive beta chains. A single entry per CDR3 protein holds the most common genes and DNA from its merged rows. These V and J calls are TCRdb output, not the study's own analysis. The sample has 250,000 or so distinct CDR3 sequences on record, 15% of them singletons. The leading ten clones occupy roughly 30% of the sample.

This clonotype has ten or more counts. Its recognized antigen is unknown. Base qualities are missing; no much larger clone stands one base away. CDR1 and CDR2, per the germline V gene, are SGHTA and FQGTGA. The cysteine opens and the phenylalanine closes a CDR3 of 15 amino acids. Of the read, only the CDR3 DNA is kept; its 45 bases are in frame from base 1. Trimmed from V: 5 bases; trimmed from J: 8 bases; junction bases lacking a gene match: 10. The hyperthyroidism patients were between 18 and 65 years old and newly diagnosed, with a disease duration of less than 2 months. Patients with uncontrolled infections, other autoimmune diseases, pregnancy or lactation were excluded. Diagnoses were established on the basis of clinical symptoms, serum thyroxine and TRAb, thyroid ultrasound, and orbital computed tomography. Blood from progressor patients was drawn when they were first diagnosed with hyperthyroidism, before any ophthalmopathy symptoms appeared. Ficoll-Paque density gradient centrifugation was used to isolate PBMCs from under 11 ml of fresh peripheral blood. Progressor patients were initially diagnosed with Graves' hyperthyroidism and developed ophthalmopathy during follow-up. Trizol reagent was used to extract total RNA, and RNA quality was then checked on an Agilent 2100 Bioanalyzer.

The TCR sequence derives from a woman between 50 and 59 years old with Graves' hyperthyroidism that later progressed to Graves' ophthalmopathy. The sequence is built from TRBV7-3 and TRBJ2-1; 9 junctional bases match TRBD1. Sequenced sample: blood. The CDR3 sequence is CASSHRQGGRDEQFF. The DNA reads TGTGCCAGCAGCCACAGACAGGGGGGCAGGGATGAGCAGTTCTTC.